Listed here are 28 T cell receptor beta chains from one sample, sequenced in a study of T-cell reconstitution after alpha-beta-depleted transplantation in children. Preparation of the TCRbeta library was carried out with unique molecular identifiers. TCRdb reprocessed the PCR reads with MiXCR, giving one entry per CDR3 protein. This table has around 240,000 distinct CDR3 sequences, 9.7% appearing once. Specimen: PBMCs from the stem cell graft donor, collected from the stem cell graft. Source of these receptors: a human donor who donated a stem cell graft to a child with SCID.

This clonotype was found many times. The chain is built from TRBV27 and TRBJ1-2; D may be TRBD1 (6 bases). CDR1 MNHEY and CDR2 SMNVEV come from the germline V gene (reference sequence). This CDR3 contains 15 residues. V lost 6 bases, J lost 1 base, and 15 bases lay in between. Written as DNA, the CDR3 is TGTGCCAGCAGGGGCAGGACAGCCGTTAACTATGGCTACACCTTC. This codes for CASRGRTAVNYGYTF.

The CDR3 DNA follows: TGCAGTGCCACGGAGAACCGGCAGCCCCAGCATTTT. It is translated as CSATENRQPQHF. This chain links TRBV20-1 with TRBJ1-5; D uncertain. Trimming removed 6 bases at V and 7 bases at J, with 13 bases between. CDR1 DFQATT and CDR2 SNEGSKA come from the germline V gene (reference sequence). This CDR3 is 12 amino acids long.

Many counts were recorded for this clonotype. The chain carries TRBV7-9 and TRBJ1-6; 8 bases map to TRBD1. CDR1 and CDR2 from the germline V gene are SEHNR and FQNEAQ (reference sequence). The V gene end was trimmed by 7 bases and the J gene end by 8 bases; junction bases not matched to a gene: 7. The CDR3 is 14 amino acids. The CDR3 region has the DNA TGTGCCAGCACCCCGGGACAGGAGGATTCACCCCTCCACTTT. Protein sequence: CASTPGQEDSPLHF.

Concerning this clonotype: A read error may be the cause here, since a much bigger clone is one base away. The chain carries TRBV20-1 and TRBJ2-1; 10 bases map to TRBD2. Germline values: CDR1 DFQATT, CDR2 SNEGSKA (reference sequence). This CDR3 has 17 residues. CDR3 sequence (DNA): TGCAGTGGTAGAGACCCTAGCGGGGGTGAACTCTACAATGAGCAGTTCTTC. Translation gives CSGRDPSGGELYNEQFF.

This clonotype was detected many times. V is TRBV20-1 and J is TRBJ1-1; TRBD1 is a possible D gene (5 bases). The CDR3 extends over 16 amino acids. CDR1 and CDR2 from the germline V gene are DFQATT and SNEGSKA (reference sequence). V lost 6 bases, J lost 11 bases, and 31 bases lay in between. The chain's CDR3 is CSAPTTGGSDPTGAFF. Here the CDR3 DNA reads TGCAGTGCCCCTACCACGGGGGGGTCGGACCCTACCGGGGCTTTCTTT.

This clonotype was detected many times. The chain joins TRBV5-1 to TRBJ2-1; TRBD1 matches at 8 bases. J was trimmed by 8 bases and V by 4 bases; bases with no gene match: 8. Germline CDR1 and CDR2: SGHRS and YFSETQ. This CDR3 contains 14 residues. This chain's CDR3 is CASSLWTGNHEQFF. The CDR3 DNA sequence: TGCGCCAGCAGCCTATGGACAGGGAACCATGAGCAGTTCTTC.

This clonotype was seen at least ten times. The V gene is TRBV7-9, the J gene TRBJ1-5; D remains ambiguous. V lost 5 bases and J 4 bases, leaving 6 bases between the germline ends. The CDR3 has 12 residues. CDR1 is SEHNR and CDR2 is FQNEAQ in the germline V gene (reference sequence). The CDR3 sequence: CASSPMNQPQHF. For the CDR3, the DNA is TGTGCCAGCAGCCCGATGAATCAGCCCCAGCATTTT.

This clonotype was seen many times. The chain uses TRBV7-2 and TRBJ1-2; 11 nucleotides align to TRBD1. Germline V gene data show CDR1 as SGHTA and CDR2 as FQGNSA. The length of the CDR3 is 14 residues. The ends lost 5 bases at V and 6 bases at J; junction bases unmatched: 5. The CDR3 DNA follows: TGTGCCAGCAGCACCGGGACAGGGGGTCATGGCTACACCTTC. Translated: CASSTGTGGHGYTF.

At least ten counts were recorded for this clonotype. The chain uses TRBV11-3 and TRBJ2-2; 9 nucleotides match TRBD1. This CDR3 contains 16 residues. Germline values: CDR1 SGHNT, CDR2 YENEEA. Losses at the gene ends were 5 bases for V and 3 bases for J; bases not matched to a gene: 7. The CDR3: CASSARTGAYTGELFF. CDR3 bases: TGTGCCAGCAGCGCCCGGACAGGGGCGTACACCGGGGAGCTGTTTTTT.

This clonotype was seen repeatedly, ten times or more. The chain joins TRBV5-1 to TRBJ2-7, with D tentatively TRBD2 (5 bases). The CDR3 loop spans 15 amino acids. Germline-derived CDR1 and CDR2 are SGHRS and YFSETQ. V was shortened by 2 bases and J by 0 bases, with 12 bases between the two germline ends. Written as DNA, the CDR3 is TGCGCCAGCAGCTTATCCCGAGGGAGCTCCTACGAGCAGTACTTC. It encodes CASSLSRGSSYEQYF.

At least ten counts were recorded for this clonotype. The rearrangement uses TRBV12-3 or TRBV12-4 and TRBJ2-1; the D gene is possibly TRBD1 (6 bases). The CDR3 runs 13 residues. The ends were cut back, 6 bases at V and 10 bases at J, with 16 bases in the middle. In DNA, the CDR3 is TGTGCCAGCAGCCAAACAGGGTTTCGCGAGCAGTTCTTC. Its translation: CASSQTGFREQFF.

Details on this clonotype: This may be a read error: a much more frequent sequence differs by one nucleotide. The chain combines TRBV7-2 with TRBJ2-3, with 8 nucleotides matching TRBD2. CDR1 and CDR2 (germline): SGHTA, FQGNSA. The CDR3 runs 17 residues. This chain's CDR3 is CASSLFNAGGSTDMQYF. For the CDR3, the DNA is TGTGCCAGCAGCTTATTCAACGCGGGGGGAAGCACAGATATGCAGTATTTT.

J is TRBJ2-1 and V is TRBV27; the match to TRBD2 covers 12 bases. The CDR3 has 17 amino acids. The trim removed 5 bases at V and 0 bases at J, leaving 5 bases unmatched. Per germline, CDR1 MNHEY and CDR2 SMNVEV (reference sequence). This CDR3 reads CASSPTSGRFSYNEQFF. The DNA of the CDR3 is TGTGCCAGCAGTCCGACTAGCGGGAGATTCTCCTACAATGAGCAGTTCTTC.

There are many counts of this clonotype. J is TRBJ2-3 and V is TRBV20-1; 9 nucleotides align to TRBD2. The CDR3 covers 14 residues. J gave up 3 bases and V 4 bases, and 5 bases lay outside the gene matches. Germline CDR1 is DFQATT and CDR2 is SNEGSKA (reference sequence). In DNA form, the CDR3 reads TGCAGTGCTAAGGCGGGGGGGTCTACAGATACGCAGTATTTT. It specifies CSAKAGGSTDTQYF.

The CDR3 region has the DNA TGTGCCAGCAGCTCTTGGACAGAAGATACGCAGTATTTT. Its protein product is CASSSWTEDTQYF. The chain has TRBV7-2 and TRBJ2-3; TRBD1 might be the D (6 bases). The germline V gene encodes CDR1 SGHTA and CDR2 FQGNSA. Trimming removed 4 bases from V and 5 bases from J, with 10 bases in between. The CDR3 spans 13 residues.

This clonotype was seen many times. The rearrangement joins TRBV20-1 to TRBJ2-7; D gene ambiguous. V was cut by 0 bases and J by 10 bases, with 10 bases left in between. This CDR3 is built from 11 residues. Looked up from germline, CDR1 is DFQATT and CDR2 is SNEGSKA (reference sequence). CDR3 loop: CSARDLLSQYF. The CDR3 coding sequence is TGCAGTGCTAGAGATCTTCTATCACAGTACTTC.

This clonotype was detected many times. The rearrangement uses TRBV5-1 and TRBJ1-1; D is possibly TRBD1 (5 bases). Germline V gives CDR1 SGHRS, CDR2 YFSETQ. The CDR3 sequence is 15 residues long. V was shortened by 0 bases and J by 2 bases, with 11 bases between the two germline ends. In DNA form, the CDR3 reads TGCGCCAGCAGCTTGGGGTTAGGGGAAAACACTGAAGCTTTCTTT. It translates to CASSLGLGENTEAFF. The complete variable domain, with remaining parts taken from reference TRBV5-1 and TRBJ1-1, reads KAGVTQTPRYLIKTRGQQVTLSCSPISGHRSVSWYQQTPGQGLQFLFEYFSETQRNKGNFPGRFSGRQFSNSRSEMNVSTLELGDSALYLCASSLGLGENTEAFFGQGTRLTVV.

In its sample, this clonotype was seen many times. This chain uses TRBV20-1 with TRBJ1-3; unclear D gene. Germline loops: CDR1 DFQATT, CDR2 SNEGSKA (reference sequence). The V end was cut by 3 bases, the J end by 0 bases, with 12 bases between. CDR3 length: 15 amino acids. Written as DNA, the CDR3 is TGCAGTGCTAGGGCAGGAATTATCTCTGGAAACACCATATATTTT. Amino acid sequence: CSARAGIISGNTIYF.

This clonotype was seen many times. Written as DNA, the CDR3 is TGTGCCAGCACCTCCGGGGGGCCCGGGGAGCTGTTTTTT. It translates to CASTSGGPGELFF. The V and J genes are TRBV6-1 and TRBJ2-2; the D gene is possibly TRBD2 (7 bases). The CDR3 runs 13 residues. The germline gives CDR1 MNHNS, CDR2 SASEGT. V was clipped by 7 bases and J by 6 bases, with 12 bases between them.

As to this clonotype: This may be a read error, as it is one base from a much larger clone. The chain couples TRBV5-1 to TRBJ1-1, with 9 bases lining up with TRBD1. CDR1 SGHRS and CDR2 YFSETQ come from the germline V gene. This CDR3 spans 15 amino acids. Trimming cost V 4 bases and J 6 bases; bases outside gene matches: 10. CDR3 amino acids: CASSEAGTGYAEAFF. Written as DNA, the CDR3 is TGCGCCAGCAGCGAAGCCGGGACAGGGTATGCTGAAGCTTTCTTT.

This clonotype came up many times. This chain links TRBV27 with TRBJ2-2, with 7 bases that match TRBD1. The CDR3 consists of 18 residues. Germline CDR1 is MNHEY and CDR2 is SMNVEV (reference sequence). With V trimmed by 5 bases and J by 1 base, 13 bases remained unmatched. In DNA, the CDR3 is TGTGCCAGCAGTCCCCACCGACCGGGACAGCTGAACACCGGGGAGCTGTTTTTT. Its protein product is CASSPHRPGQLNTGELFF.

The table lists this clonotype with many counts. The chain recombines TRBV14 with TRBJ2-5; D is unclear. This CDR3 is built from 13 residues. Looked up from germline, CDR1 is SGHDN and CDR2 is FVKESK. Trimming shortened V by 1 base and J by 5 bases, and 8 bases separated the two germline ends. CDR3 protein: CASSQVWRETQYF. CDR3 DNA: TGTGCCAGCAGCCAAGTTTGGCGGGAGACCCAGTACTTC.

This clonotype was observed a handful of times. The chain links TRBV7-6 to TRBJ2-7; TRBD1 agrees at 9 bases. This CDR3 is 14 amino acids long. J lost 2 bases, V lost 5 bases, and 4 bases had no gene match. CDR1 and CDR2 (germline): SGHVS, FNYEAQ. CDR3 protein: CASSTGTGTYEQYF. CDR3 nucleotides: TGTGCCAGCAGCACCGGGACAGGGACCTACGAGCAGTACTTC.

This clonotype appeared many times. The chain links TRBV20-1 to TRBJ2-3; no clear D. V was shortened by 3 bases and J by 10 bases, with 11 bases between the two germline ends. CDR3 size: 11 residues. The V gene's germline CDR1 is DFQATT and CDR2 SNEGSKA (reference sequence). The CDR3 nucleotides are TGCAGTGCTAGGACGACTTCCGCGCAGTATTTT. Its translation: CSARTTSAQYF.

Many counts were recorded for this clonotype. This sequence joins TRBV7-6 and TRBJ1-2; D ambiguous. Trimming left V 1 base short and J 7 bases short, with 19 bases between. Germline CDR1 reads SGHVS; CDR2 reads FNYEAQ. The CDR3 covers 16 residues. CDR3 in amino acids: CASSLDVGGVPSGYTF. DNA of the CDR3: TGTGCCAGCAGCTTAGATGTTGGAGGTGTCCCGAGTGGCTACACCTTC. Based on the CDR3 plus reference TRBV7-6 and TRBJ1-2, the full variable domain is GAGVSQSPRYKVTKRGQDVALRCDPISGHVSLYWYRQALGQGPEFLTYFNYEAQQDKSGLPNDRFSAERPEGSISTLTIQRTEQRDSAMYRCASSLDVGGVPSGYTFGSGTRLTVV.

This clonotype was observed a few times. A read error is possible here, since a much larger clone lies one base away. This chain uses TRBV20-1 with TRBJ1-1; D may be TRBD1 (6 bases). CDR1 is DFQATT, CDR2 SNEGSKA, per germline (reference sequence). This CDR3 is built from 11 residues. Trimming shortened V by 4 bases and J by 6 bases, and 9 bases separated the two germline ends. The CDR3 coding sequence is TGCAGTGCTACAGGGGCCGCTGAAGCTTTCTTT. As protein: CSATGAAEAFF.

This clonotype was found many times. The genes are TRBV3-1 and TRBJ2-5; 9 bases are a match to TRBD1. The CDR3 sequence is 14 residues long. V lost 4 bases to trimming and J lost 5 bases; unmatched junction nucleotides: 5. Germline V CDR1 and CDR2: LGHDT, YNNKEL (reference sequence). The CDR3 loop reads CASSRTGEVETQYF. The CDR3 DNA follows: TGTGCCAGCAGCCGGACAGGGGAAGTGGAGACCCAGTACTTC.

DNA for the CDR3: TGCGCCAGCAGCTTGGACGACAGGTTGGCCCAGCCCCAGCATTTT. Translation gives CASSLDDRLAQPQHF. This chain uses TRBV5-1 with TRBJ1-5; a weak D match, TRBD1 (6 bases). The CDR3 is 15 amino acids. The V gene's germline CDR1 is SGHRS and CDR2 YFSETQ. The V end was cut by 0 bases, the J end by 7 bases, with 14 bases between. The full variable domain, completed using reference TRBV5-1 and TRBJ1-5, is KAGVTQTPRYLIKTRGQQVTLSCSPISGHRSVSWYQQTPGQGLQFLFEYFSETQRNKGNFPGRFSGRQFSNSRSEMNVSTLELGDSALYLCASSLDDRLAQPQHFGDGTRLSIL.